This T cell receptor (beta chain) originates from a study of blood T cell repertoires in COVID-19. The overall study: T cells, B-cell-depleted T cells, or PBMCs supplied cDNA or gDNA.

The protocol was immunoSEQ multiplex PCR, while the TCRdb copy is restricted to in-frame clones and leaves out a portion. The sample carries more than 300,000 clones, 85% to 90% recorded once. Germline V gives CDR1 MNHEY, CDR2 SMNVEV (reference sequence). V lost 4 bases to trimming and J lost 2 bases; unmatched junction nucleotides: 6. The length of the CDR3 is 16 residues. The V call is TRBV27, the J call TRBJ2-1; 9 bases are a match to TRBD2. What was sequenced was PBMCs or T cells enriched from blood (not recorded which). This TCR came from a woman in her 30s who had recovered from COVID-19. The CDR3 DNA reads TGTGCCAGCAGTTCCCCGGCTAGCGGGACCTACAATGAGCAGTTCTTC. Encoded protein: CASSSPASGTYNEQFF.